This TCR beta chain was sequenced in a study of blood T cell repertoires in COVID-19. Across the whole study: The origin of the acute and convalescent COVID-19 samples was the United States, Italy and Spain. T cells, B-cell-depleted T cells, or PBMCs provided the cDNA or gDNA that served as material.

This clone was counted once. Seattle-derived patients entered the study during active infection and were followed longitudinally. TCRdb's table, derived via immunoSEQ multiplex PCR, lists solely in-frame clones and lacks some. The sample holds 95,000 to 150,000 clones, 90% seen once. This CDR3 region has 17 residues. Germline CDR1 reads KGHSH; CDR2 reads LQKENI. The V segment lost 3 bases and the J segment 2 bases; nucleotides outside the gene matches: 8. V gene TRBV18 combines with J gene TRBJ1-1; TRBD1 matches 11 bases. The receptor was derived from a woman between 55 and 75 years old with COVID-19, enrolled during active disease. The specimen sequenced was peripheral blood. The CDR3 DNA reads TGTGCCAGCTCACCTCGGACAGGGGGCGAAGTTAACACTGAAGCTTTCTTT. Translated: CASSPRTGGEVNTEAFF.